The present entry profiles one T cell receptor beta chain with its context. This receptor's antigen is unknown. Within one base of it there is no much larger clone, and no base qualities were kept. Reading the label with the study, this specimen's treatment or condition is: allogeneic hematopoietic cell transplantation with graft depleted of TCRalphabeta T cells and CD19 B cells. The transplant recipients were children given TCRalphabeta/CD19-depleted allogeneic hematopoietic cell grafts. This entry belongs to a study of T-cell reconstitution after alpha-beta-depleted transplantation in children (dated by TCRdb to about 2016). A note on the overall study: T-cell immune reconstitution after TCRalphabeta/CD19-depleted allogeneic hematopoietic cell transplantation in children was quantitatively tracked in the study by means of TCR repertoire profiling.

Library method: PCR. This sample was sequenced with an Illumina HiSeq 2500. TCR libraries were prepared with molecular barcoding, using unique molecular identifiers to normalize TCRbeta repertoire quantification. The public reads were run again by TCRdb, first through fastp at Q25 and then through MiXCR, and only productive beta chains were kept. Under each unique CDR3 protein, matching rows form one entry showing the most common genes and DNA. The sample profile shows about 600,000 distinct CDR3 sequences; approximately 12% of them were found once. The leading ten clones occupy roughly 2.3% of the sample. What the authors observed across the whole study: The high TCRbeta diversity at day 60 in some patients was ascribed to recipient T cells and intrathymic progenitors that had survived conditioning. Over the following months the frequencies of hyperexpanded clones went down, and after one year T-cell counts and TCRbeta diversity were mostly credited to newly produced T cells. The apparently early recovery of alphabetaT-cell counts about two months after transplant reportedly depended on only several hundred rapidly expanded clones that came from non-depleted graft cells.

Trimming costs V 4 bases and J 4 bases, and their ends lie 18 bases apart. The CDR3 starts with the cysteine, ends with the phenylalanine, and has 16 residues. Only CDR3 DNA remains: 48 bases, in frame from the first base. Sequences MNHEY (CDR1) and SVGAGI (CDR2) are obtained from the germline V gene. The chain is encoded by TRBV6-5 joined to TRBJ2-3; matching of 5 bases hints at TRBD2 as the D gene. Sample: PBMCs, mostly from graft donor cells, taken 360 days after TCRalphabeta/CD19-depleted stem cell transplant. The receptor comes from a male patient between 10 and 17 years old who had a stem cell transplant for acute myeloid leukemia, so the T cells may come from the graft donor. The bases read TGTGCCAGCAGTTCCTTTAGTCGAGAGGGAGCAGATACGCAGTATTTT. It is translated as CASSSFSREGADTQYF.